This TCR beta chain is drawn from a study of technical replicates of blood from several donors. Method: immunoSEQ multiplex PCR; TCRdb's copy keeps in-frame clones and lacks some. The sample shows 85,000 to 100,000 clones, approximately 95% of them seen only once. The CDR3 runs 15 residues. Germline V gives CDR1 SNHLY, CDR2 FYNNEI. V was trimmed by 8 bases and J by 0 bases, leaving 13 bases between them. The genes are TRBV2 and TRBJ1-4, with no clear D. The source of this sequence is a human donor in good health. Material: T cells isolated from PBMCs. CDR3 nucleotide sequence: TGTGCCAGCGGAGGATCAGGCGCAACTAATGAAAAACTGTTTTTT. This codes for CASGGSGATNEKLFF.